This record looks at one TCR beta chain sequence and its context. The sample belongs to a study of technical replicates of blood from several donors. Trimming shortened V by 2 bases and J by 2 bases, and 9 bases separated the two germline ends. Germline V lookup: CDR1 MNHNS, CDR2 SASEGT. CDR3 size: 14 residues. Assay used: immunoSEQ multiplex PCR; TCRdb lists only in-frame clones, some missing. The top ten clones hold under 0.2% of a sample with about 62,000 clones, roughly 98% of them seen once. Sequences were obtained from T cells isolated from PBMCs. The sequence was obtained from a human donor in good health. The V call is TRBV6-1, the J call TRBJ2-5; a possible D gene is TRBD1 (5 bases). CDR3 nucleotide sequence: TGTGCCAGCAGTGAATGGGGCGCACAAGAGACCCAGTACTTC. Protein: CASSEWGAQETQYF.